This entry lists 8 T cell receptor beta chains sequenced from one sample in a study of blood T cell repertoires in COVID-19. The table came from immunoSEQ multiplex PCR; TCRdb's copy has only in-frame clones and leaves some out. The sample consists of some 26,000 clones, under 85% of them appearing once. The source material was peripheral blood. The receptor set was obtained from a man aged 50 to 59 with COVID-19, enrolled during active disease.

The chain links TRBV6-1 to TRBJ1-2; D unresolved. Germline V gene lookup returns CDR1 MNHNS and CDR2 SASEGT. This CDR3 comprises 16 residues. Trimming removed 4 bases at V and 4 bases at J, with 19 bases between. CDR3 coding DNA: TGTGCCAGCAGTGGAGACTCGACCCGCCCGGGCTATGGCTACACCTTC. Its protein is CASSGDSTRPGYGYTF.

This clone was observed a handful of times. This chain links TRBV29-1 with TRBJ1-1; D might be TRBD1 (6 bases). Germline V gene data show CDR1 as SQVTM and CDR2 as ANQGSEA. V was trimmed by 4 bases and J by 1 base, leaving 7 bases between them. The CDR3 runs 12 residues. DNA of the CDR3: TGCAGCGTTGCGACAGGGAACACTGAAGCTTTCTTT. Protein sequence: CSVATGNTEAFF.

This clone was observed a handful of times. The identical CDR3 is also encoded by other nucleotide sequences in the sample. CDR3 residues: CASSPGTVEQYF. As DNA, the CDR3 is TGTGCCAGCTCACCGGGGACAGTCGAGCAGTACTTC. The chain couples TRBV18 to TRBJ2-7; TRBD1 matches 7 bases. Losses at the gene ends were 3 bases for V and 6 bases for J; bases not matched to a gene: 2. CDR3 length: 12 residues. CDR1 KGHSH and CDR2 LQKENI come from the germline V gene.

This chain uses TRBV21-1 with TRBJ2-5; the table names TRBD2, a call not compared with the DNA. TRBV21-1 is a recognized pseudogene. There are 19 residues in the CDR3. CDR3 bases: TGTGCCAGCAGCAAAGTCCGGCGCGGGAGTACGGAAGGAAGAGAGACCCAGTACTTC. It is translated as CASSKVRRGSTEGRETQYF.

J is TRBJ1-6 and V is TRBV6-5; 9 bases align to TRBD1. This CDR3 is built from 14 residues. After removal of 6 bases from V and 10 bases from J, the junction contained 7 bases not matched to a gene. The germline V gene encodes CDR1 MNHEY and CDR2 SVGAGI. The chain's CDR3 is CASRPRQGGSPLHF. CDR3 in DNA: TGTGCCAGCAGACCCAGACAGGGGGGCTCACCCCTCCACTTT.

This sequence joins TRBV10-3 and TRBJ2-3; the match to TRBD2 covers 8 bases. This CDR3 has 15 amino acids. Germline V gives CDR1 ENHRY, CDR2 SYGVKD. J lost 5 bases, V lost 3 bases, and 7 bases had no gene match. CDR3 region: CAISDNGGGLDTQYF. The CDR3 DNA reads as TGTGCCATCAGTGATAACGGGGGGGGGCTAGATACGCAGTATTTT.

Relative to its sample, this clone is medium-sized. The chain employs TRBV9 and TRBJ2-4, with a tentative D call TRBD1 (6 bases). Trimming cost V 3 bases and J 7 bases, with 14 bases left between them. The CDR3 loop spans 14 amino acids. The germline V gene has CDR1 SGDLS and CDR2 YYNGEE. This CDR3 is CASSGTVQENIQYF. CDR3 bases: TGTGCCAGCAGCGGGACAGTACAGGAGAACATTCAGTACTTC.

This chain uses TRBV5-1 with TRBJ2-3; 15 bases are a match to TRBD2. This CDR3 has 18 residues. Trimming at V came to 4 bases and at J to 0 bases, leaving 6 bases not matched to a gene. CDR1 is SGHRS and CDR2 is YFSETQ in the germline V gene. Here the CDR3 DNA reads TGCGCCAGCAGCGCGGGACTAGCGGGAGGTTCTAGCACAGATACGCAGTATTTT. This gives the protein CASSAGLAGGSSTDTQYF.